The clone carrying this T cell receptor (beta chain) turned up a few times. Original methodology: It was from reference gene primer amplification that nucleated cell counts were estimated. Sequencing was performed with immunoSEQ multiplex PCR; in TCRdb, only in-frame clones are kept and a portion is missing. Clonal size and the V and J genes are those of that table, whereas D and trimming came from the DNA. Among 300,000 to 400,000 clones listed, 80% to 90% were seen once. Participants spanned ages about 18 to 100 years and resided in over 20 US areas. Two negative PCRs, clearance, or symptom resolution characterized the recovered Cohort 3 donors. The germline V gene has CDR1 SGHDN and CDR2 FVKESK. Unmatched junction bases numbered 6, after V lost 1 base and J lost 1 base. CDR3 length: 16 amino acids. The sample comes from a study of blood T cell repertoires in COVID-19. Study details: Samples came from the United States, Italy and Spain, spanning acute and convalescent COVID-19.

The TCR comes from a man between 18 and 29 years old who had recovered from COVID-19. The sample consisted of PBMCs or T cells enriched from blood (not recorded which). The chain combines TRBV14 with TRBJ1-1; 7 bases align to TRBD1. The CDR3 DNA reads TGTGCCAGCAGCCAAGGAGCAGGGGGGCGGAACACTGAAGCTTTCTTT. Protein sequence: CASSQGAGGRNTEAFF.